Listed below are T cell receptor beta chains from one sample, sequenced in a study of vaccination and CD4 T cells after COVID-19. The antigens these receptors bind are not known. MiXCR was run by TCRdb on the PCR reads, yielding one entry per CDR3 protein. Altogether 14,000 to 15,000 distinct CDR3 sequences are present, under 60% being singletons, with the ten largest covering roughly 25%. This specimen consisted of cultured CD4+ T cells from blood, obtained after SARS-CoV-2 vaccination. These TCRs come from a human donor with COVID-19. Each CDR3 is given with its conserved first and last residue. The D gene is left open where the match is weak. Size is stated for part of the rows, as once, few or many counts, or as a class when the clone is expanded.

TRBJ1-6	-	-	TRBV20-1	TGCAGTGCTAGCGTTCAGGGGAAAAATTCACCCCTCCACTTT	CSASVQGKNSPLHF
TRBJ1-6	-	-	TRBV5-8	TGTGCCAGCAGCCCTCTCCATAATTCACCCCTCCACTTT	CASSPLHNSPLHF
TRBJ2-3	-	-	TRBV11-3	TGTGCCAGCAGCCGCACAGGGGGGGCTGCTAGGATGGGCACAGATACGCAGTATTTT	CASSRTGGAARMGTDTQYF
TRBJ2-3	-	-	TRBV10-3	TGTGCCATCAGCCCCGGGGGCACAGATACGCAGTATTTT	CAISPGGTDTQYF
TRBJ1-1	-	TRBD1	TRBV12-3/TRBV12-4	TGTGCCAGCAGTCCTGGACAGGGAAAAATGAACACTGAAGCTTTCTTT	CASSPGQGKMNTEAFF
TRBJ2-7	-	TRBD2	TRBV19	TGTGCCAGTAGCCCTTCGTCGTCAGCGGGGGTTTACGAGCAGTACTTC	CASSPSSSAGVYEQYF
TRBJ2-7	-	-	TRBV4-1	TGCGCCAGCAGCCAGCGCTCCACGTCGACCAATAACCCCGAGCAGTACTTC	CASSQRSTSTNNPEQYF
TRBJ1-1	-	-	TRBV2	TGTGCCAGCAGTGGGTACACTGAAGCTTTCTTT	CASSGYTEAFF
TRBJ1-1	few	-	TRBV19	TGTGCCAGTAGTATCGGGTTCCGGCAGGGAACTTTCTTT	CASSIGFRQGTFF
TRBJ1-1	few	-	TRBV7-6	TGTGCCAGCAGCTTAGTGGGGAACACTGAAGCTTTCTTT	CASSLVGNTEAFF
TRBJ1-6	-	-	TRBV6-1	TGTGCCAGCAGAACAGGGACTATGGATTCACCCCTCCACTTT	CASRTGTMDSPLHF
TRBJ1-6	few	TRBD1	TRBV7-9	TGTGCCAGCAGCGGACCCGGGACAGTAAGTTCACCCCTCCACTTT	CASSGPGTVSSPLHF
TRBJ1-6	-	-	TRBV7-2	TGTGCCAGCAGCTTGTGGGTCGGAGTTTCACCCCTCCACTTT	CASSLWVGVSPLHF
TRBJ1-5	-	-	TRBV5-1	TGCGCCAGCAGCTGGGACGGCAATCAGCCCCAGCATTTT	CASSWDGNQPQHF
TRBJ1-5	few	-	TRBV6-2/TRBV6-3	TGTGCCAGCAGTTACCTCCGAGGGTCCAATCAGCCCCAGCATTTT	CASSYLRGSNQPQHF
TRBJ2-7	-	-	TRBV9	TGTGCCAGCAGCGCTGGGCGCCCCGGGAGCTACGAGCAGTACTTC	CASSAGRPGSYEQYF
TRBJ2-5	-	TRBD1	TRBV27	TGTGCCAGCAAGGACAGGGGGAAGGCGCAAGAGACCCAGTACTTC	CASKDRGKAQETQYF
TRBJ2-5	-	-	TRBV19	TGTGCCAGTAGTATCCAAGGGCGCCGGGGGCAAGAGACCCAGTACTTC	CASSIQGRRGQETQYF